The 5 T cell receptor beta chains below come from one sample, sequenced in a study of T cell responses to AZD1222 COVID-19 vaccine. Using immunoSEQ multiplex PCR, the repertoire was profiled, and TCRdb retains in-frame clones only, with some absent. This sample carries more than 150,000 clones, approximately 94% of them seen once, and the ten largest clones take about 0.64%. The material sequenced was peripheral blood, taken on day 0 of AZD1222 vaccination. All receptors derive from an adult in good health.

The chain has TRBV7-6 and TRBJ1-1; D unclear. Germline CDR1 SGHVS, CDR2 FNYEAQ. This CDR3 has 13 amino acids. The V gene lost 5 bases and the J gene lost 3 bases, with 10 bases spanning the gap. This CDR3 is CASSLDYYTEAFF. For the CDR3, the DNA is TGTGCCAGCAGCCTCGACTACTACACTGAAGCTTTCTTT.

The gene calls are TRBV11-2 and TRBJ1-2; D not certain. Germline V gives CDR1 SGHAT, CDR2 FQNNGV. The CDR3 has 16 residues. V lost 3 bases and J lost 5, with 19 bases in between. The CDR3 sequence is CASSLFSSERAYGYTF. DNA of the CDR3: TGTGCCAGCAGCTTGTTCTCCTCAGAGAGAGCATATGGCTACACCTTC. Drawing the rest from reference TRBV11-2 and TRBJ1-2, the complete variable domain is EAGVAQSPRYKIIEKRQSVAFWCNPISGHATLYWYQQILGQGPKLLIQFQNNGVVDDSQLPKDRFSAERLKGVDSTLKIQPAKLEDSAVYLCASSLFSSERAYGYTFGSGTRLTVV.

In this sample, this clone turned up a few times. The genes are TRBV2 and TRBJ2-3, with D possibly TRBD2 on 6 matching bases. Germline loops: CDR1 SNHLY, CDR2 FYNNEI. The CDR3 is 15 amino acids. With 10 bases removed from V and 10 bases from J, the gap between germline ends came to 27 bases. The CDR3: CATTAGPGGEMPQYF. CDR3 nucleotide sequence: TGTGCCACGACCGCGGGACCCGGGGGAGAGATGCCGCAGTATTTT.

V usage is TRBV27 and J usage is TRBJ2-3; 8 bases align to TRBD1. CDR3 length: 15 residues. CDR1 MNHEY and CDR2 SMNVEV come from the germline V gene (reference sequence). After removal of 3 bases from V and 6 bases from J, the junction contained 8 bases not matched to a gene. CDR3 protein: CASSFRTGRRDTQYF. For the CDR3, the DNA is TGTGCCAGCAGTTTTCGGACAGGGAGGCGCGATACGCAGTATTTT.

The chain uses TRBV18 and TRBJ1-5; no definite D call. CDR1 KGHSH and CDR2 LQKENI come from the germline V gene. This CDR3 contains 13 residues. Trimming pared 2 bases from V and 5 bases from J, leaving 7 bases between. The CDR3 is CASSPSFDQPQHF. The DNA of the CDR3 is TGTGCCAGCTCACCATCTTTTGATCAGCCCCAGCATTTT.